A single sample is the source of the 8 T cell receptor beta chains below, sequenced in a study of cytomegalovirus exposure and HLA in healthy donors. Using immunoSEQ multiplex PCR, the repertoire was profiled, and TCRdb retains in-frame clones only, with some absent. The sample shows approximately 150,000 clones, roughly nine tenths of them seen only once. Material: PBMCs. These receptors all stem from a young woman in good health and CMV-seropositive.

A note on this clone: The junction shows a germline mismatch at one end, possibly a read error. The chain links TRBV9 to TRBJ1-3, with 7 bases aligning to TRBD1. Germline lookup yields CDR1 SGDLS and CDR2 YYNGEE. CDR3 length: 16 amino acids. CDR3 sequence reads: CAGSVRDSNSGNTIYF. The CDR3 nucleotides read TGTGCCGGCAGCGTACGGGACAGCAACTCTGGAAACACCATATATTTT.

This chain links TRBV28 with TRBJ2-5; 14 positions agree with TRBD2. The CDR3 has 18 residues. In germline, CDR1 is MDHEN, CDR2 SYDVKM. V lost 6 bases and J lost 5; bases outside the gene matches: 14. CDR3 sequence (DNA): TGTGCCAGCAGAACCGGGACAGGGACTAGCGGGAGACAGGAGACCCAGTACTTC. This sequence encodes CASRTGTGTSGRQETQYF.

The chain employs TRBV14 and TRBJ2-5; TRBD2 is a possible D gene (5 bases). The CDR3 has 16 residues. The V end was cut by 0 bases, the J end by 0 bases, with 11 bases between. Looked up from germline, CDR1 is SGHDN and CDR2 is FVKESK. Written as DNA, the CDR3 is TGTGCCAGCAGCCAAGAAGAACTAGGTAACCAAGAGACCCAGTACTTC. Translation: CASSQEELGNQETQYF.

The chain links TRBV9 to TRBJ1-2; D gene unclear. The V gene's germline CDR1 is SGDLS and CDR2 YYNGEE. Trimming took off 0 bases at V and 5 bases at J, with 11 bases between the two ends. This CDR3 has 14 residues. CDR3 nucleotide sequence: TGTGCCAGCAGCGTAGGGGAGGGATCTTATGGCTACACCTTC. Translated: CASSVGEGSYGYTF. The complete variable domain, with remaining parts taken from reference TRBV9 and TRBJ1-2, reads DSGVTQTPKHLITATGQRVTLRCSPRSGDLSVYWYQQSLDQGLQFLIQYYNGEERAKGNILERFSAQQFPDLHSELNLSSLELGDSALYFCASSVGEGSYGYTFGSGTRLTVV.

The chain combines TRBV10-3 with TRBJ2-1; 10 bases line up with TRBD1. V shed 10 bases and J 4 bases; nucleotides not matched to a gene: 4. Per the germline V gene, CDR1 is ENHRY and CDR2 is SYGVKD. There are 13 residues in the CDR3. CDR3 DNA: TGTGCCACCCGGGACAGGGGTTACAATGAGCAGTTCTTC. It yields the protein CATRDRGYNEQFF.

V gene TRBV7-6 combines with J gene TRBJ2-1, with a weak D call TRBD2 (6 bases). V shed 3 bases and J shed 8 bases, with 8 bases lying between them. The CDR3 is made up of 12 amino acids. Germline assignment: CDR1 SGHVS and CDR2 FNYEAQ. DNA for the CDR3: TGTGCCAGCAGCTTGGGAGGCCATGAGCAGTTCTTC. Protein product: CASSLGGHEQFF.

This clone is a singleton in its sample. The chain combines TRBV29-1 with TRBJ2-3, with a tentative D call TRBD2 (5 bases). V was trimmed by 4 bases and J by 2 bases, leaving 13 bases between them. This CDR3 is built from 14 residues. Looked up from germline, CDR1 is SQVTM and CDR2 is ANQGSEA. The CDR3 loop is CSVALGASTDTQYF. CDR3 coding DNA: TGCAGCGTTGCTCTGGGAGCCTCCACAGATACGCAGTATTTT.

The rearrangement joins TRBV6-5 to TRBJ1-1; D call uncertain. Germline CDR1 is MNHEY and CDR2 is SVGAGI. V dropped 4 bases and J dropped 4 bases, with 13 bases sitting between them. CDR3 size: 14 residues. The chain's CDR3 is CASSSAGPATEAFF. The CDR3 bases are TGTGCCAGCAGTTCAGCAGGCCCAGCCACTGAAGCTTTCTTT.